The 4 T cell receptor beta chains below come from one sample, sequenced in a study of tumour-infiltrating T cells in Burkitt lymphoma. Assay: immunoSEQ multiplex PCR; the TCRdb copy retains only in-frame clones and omits some. The repertoire includes about 420 clones, over 35% of them detected once, and less than 5% sits in the top ten. Sequences were obtained from tumor tissue. Receptors originate from a human donor with Burkitt lymphoma.

This clone was observed a few times. This chain links TRBV9 with TRBJ1-3; possible D gene TRBD1, 5 bases. V was trimmed by 4 bases and J by 0 bases, leaving 14 bases between them. The germline gives CDR1 SGDLS, CDR2 YYNGEE. The CDR3 contains 16 residues. In DNA form, the CDR3 reads TGTGCCAGCAGCACCCCCAGGACACTCTCTGGAAACACCATATATTTT. Protein product: CASSTPRTLSGNTIYF. Full variable domain (missing parts from reference TRBV9 and TRBJ1-3): DSGVTQTPKHLITATGQRVTLRCSPRSGDLSVYWYQQSLDQGLQFLIQYYNGEERAKGNILERFSAQQFPDLHSELNLSSLELGDSALYFCASSTPRTLSGNTIYFGEGSWLTVV.

With regard to this clone: Other DNA sequences in this specimen translate into the identical CDR3. The chain employs TRBV27 and TRBJ1-1; no definite D call. Germline-derived CDR1 and CDR2 are MNHEY and SMNVEV (reference sequence). The CDR3 has 11 amino acids. The V end was cut by 7 bases, the J end by 1 base, with 4 bases between. CDR3 sequence (DNA): TGTGCCAGCATTAGGAACACTGAAGCTTTCTTT. Translated: CASIRNTEAFF.

V is TRBV28 and J is TRBJ1-2; unclear D gene. Per the germline V gene, CDR1 is MDHEN and CDR2 is SYDVKM. This CDR3 is 13 amino acids long. Trimming removed 6 bases from V and 8 bases from J, with 16 bases in between. CDR3 loop: CASRIGRVQGYTF. CDR3 nucleotides: TGTGCCAGCAGGATAGGAAGGGTGCAGGGCTACACCTTC.

The chain links TRBV28 to TRBJ1-1; D gene ambiguous. This CDR3 has 12 residues. The V end lost 6 bases, the J end lost 4 bases, and 9 bases lay between the germline ends. CDR1 and CDR2 (germline): MDHEN, SYDVKM. CDR3 sequence: CASRIQGTEAFF. The CDR3 region has the DNA TGTGCCAGCAGGATCCAAGGCACTGAAGCTTTCTTT.